The source of this TCR beta chain is a study of T-cell memory formation after mild COVID-19. Study observations and caveats: Most CD4+ clones that shrank were in CM and EM, while CD8+ ones turned up in EMRA. Second-wave clones reaching peak frequency on day 37 lacked confirmed SARS-CoV-2 specificity.

This CDR3 is built from 14 residues. Germline V gene data show CDR1 as SGHVS and CDR2 as FNYEAQ. With 3 bases removed from V and 2 bases from J, the gap between germline ends came to 10 bases. TCRdb re-derived calls from the 5' RACE reads in MiXCR, one entry per CDR3 protein. The table has 350,000 to 450,000 distinct CDR3 sequences, around 19% seen once. Points on this clonotype: The antigen remains undetermined.

The chain joins TRBV7-6 to TRBJ2-5; D is unclear. The TCR comes from an adult woman who had mild COVID-19 (a few samples of this study predate the infection). Cell type and time point are not known. The sequenced sample consisted of PBMCs or a T cell subset sorted from them (not recorded which). The CDR3 is CASSLILIQETQYF. The CDR3 coding sequence is TGTGCCAGCAGCTTGATTCTGATTCAAGAGACCCAGTACTTC.